One and the same sample provided the 25 T cell receptor beta chains below, sequenced in a study of PD-L1 blockade in urothelial cancer (TCRdb year 2017). Reading the label with the study, this specimen's time point is: peripheral blood 6 weeks after treatment start. The library came from the immunoSEQ multiplex PCR assay. Drawn from immuneACCESS, this table holds only the in-frame rearrangements with V and J called that TCRdb kept. Clones are partly lost; checked studies trace under half to an unresolved V gene and leave the rest unexplained. Recorded for this sample are some 48,000 clones; 70% to 90% of them occurred a single time. Of the sample, 8.8% is held by the ten largest clones. Here the sequenced sample was PBMCs, taken around atezolizumab (anti-PD-L1) treatment. These receptor sequences come from a man in his 70s with urothelial cancer.

This rearrangement joins TRBV7-8 to TRBJ2-3; D may be TRBD2 (5 bases). Trimming pared 4 bases from V and 1 base from J, leaving 27 bases between. The CDR3 totals 20 residues. Germline CDR1 and CDR2: SGHVS and FQNEAQ. CDR3: CASSSRIPGRAGVGTDTQYF. The CDR3 nucleotides are TGTGCCAGCAGCTCCCGTATCCCGGGAAGGGCAGGAGTGGGCACAGATACGCAGTATTTT.

This sequence joins TRBV21-1 and TRBJ2-1; the D call of TRBD2 is as the table states it, not checked on the DNA. TRBV21-1 is a pseudogene. The CDR3 extends over 20 amino acids. The CDR3 loop reads CASSKVRLAGGGSSYNEQFF. The CDR3 nucleotides are TGTGCCAGCAGCAAGGTGAGGTTAGCGGGAGGTGGGAGCTCCTACAATGAGCAGTTCTTC.

This sequence joins TRBV28 and TRBJ1-1; TRBD1 agrees at 9 bases. With V trimmed by 8 bases and J by 1 base, 2 bases remained unmatched. Germline assignment: CDR1 MDHEN and CDR2 SYDVKM. The length of the CDR3 is 13 residues. The CDR3 nucleotides are TGTGCCAGCGGACAGGGGACGAACACTGAAGCTTTCTTT. It codes for CASGQGTNTEAFF.

The rearrangement links TRBV6-1 to TRBJ2-2, with TRBD1 matching 11 bases. After removal of 7 bases from V and 6 bases from J, the junction contained 7 bases not matched to a gene. Germline V lookup: CDR1 MNHNS, CDR2 SASEGT. The CDR3 consists of 15 residues. CDR3 sequence (DNA): TGTGCCAGCACGACCGGGACAGGGGGTTCCGGGGAGCTGTTTTTT. This codes for CASTTGTGGSGELFF.

This clone appeared a single time. The chain uses TRBV27 and TRBJ1-1; D unresolved. This CDR3 is built from 15 residues. Germline CDR1 and CDR2: MNHEY and SMNVEV (reference sequence). V was clipped by 2 bases and J by 4 bases, with 14 bases between them. The CDR3: CASSLMYREATEAFF. The CDR3 region has the DNA TGTGCCAGCAGTTTAATGTATCGGGAGGCCACTGAAGCTTTCTTT.

V usage is TRBV18 and J usage is TRBJ2-1, with 10 nucleotides matching TRBD2. Trimming cost V 2 bases and J 2 bases; bases outside gene matches: 0. The germline CDR1 and CDR2 sequences are KGHSH and LQKENI. The CDR3 has 15 residues. Here the CDR3 DNA reads TGTGCCAGCTCACCAACTAGCGGGACCTACAATGAGCAGTTCTTC. Translation gives CASSPTSGTYNEQFF.

This clone was picked up a small number of times. In DNA, the CDR3 is TGTGCCAGCAGTTCCCAAGGGGGTAGCACAGATACGCAGTATTTT. This sequence encodes CASSSQGGSTDTQYF. This rearrangement joins TRBV28 to TRBJ2-3; D may be TRBD1 (6 bases). This CDR3 contains 15 residues. V was shortened by 4 bases and J by 0 bases, with 11 bases between the two germline ends. Germline lookup yields CDR1 MDHEN and CDR2 SYDVKM.

The J gene is TRBJ1-4, the V gene TRBV10-2; tentatively, D is TRBD1 (6 bases). Trimming cost V 2 bases and J 7 bases, with 17 bases left between them. CDR1 and CDR2 (germline): WSHSY, SAAADI. The CDR3 is 16 residues long. The CDR3 spells CASSENTVGAGEKLFF. The CDR3 DNA sequence: TGCGCCAGCAGTGAGAATACAGTGGGGGCGGGTGAAAAACTGTTTTTT.

This clone was seen a single time. The V and J genes are TRBV5-4 and TRBJ2-2; 9 nucleotides agree with TRBD1. Germline CDR1 is SGHNT and CDR2 is YYREEE (reference sequence). CDR3 length: 16 amino acids. J gave up 2 bases and V 3 bases, and 5 bases lay outside the gene matches. CDR3 DNA: TGTGCCAGCAGCTCCGGACAGGGGCGAAACACCGGGGAGCTGTTTTTT. Translating it yields CASSSGQGRNTGELFF.

The chain employs TRBV5-3 and TRBJ2-1, with 7 bases aligning to TRBD2. TRBV5-3 has ORF status, its function being uncertain. V dropped 5 bases and J dropped 6; count of bases not matched to a gene: 11. The CDR3 sequence is 15 residues long. The CDR3 here is CARRSGTTIPNEQFF. The CDR3 region has the DNA TGTGCCAGAAGATCCGGGACTACCATTCCCAATGAGCAGTTCTTC.

The rearrangement uses TRBV5-1 and TRBJ2-7; D possibly corresponds to TRBD2 (6 bases). Germline assignment: CDR1 SGHRS and CDR2 YFSETQ. The CDR3 extends over 16 amino acids. Trimming removed 0 bases from V and 0 bases from J, with 13 bases in between. The CDR3 sequence is CASSLAEGRSSYEQYF. CDR3 bases: TGCGCCAGCAGCTTGGCGGAGGGGCGCAGCTCCTACGAGCAGTACTTC.

The chain employs TRBV6-5 and TRBJ2-7; 9 nucleotides match TRBD2. V lost 5 bases to trimming and J lost 2 bases; unmatched junction nucleotides: 7. The CDR3 has 15 amino acids. The V gene's germline CDR1 is MNHEY and CDR2 SVGAGI. The chain's CDR3 is CASSGATSGTYEQYF. DNA for the CDR3: TGTGCCAGCAGTGGGGCGACTAGCGGTACCTACGAGCAGTACTTC.

CDR3 residues: CASSRDRTYEQYF. CDR3 bases: TGCGCCAGCAGTCGAGACAGGACCTACGAGCAGTACTTC. This chain connects TRBV10-1 to TRBJ2-7; D perhaps matches TRBD1 (6 bases). This CDR3 has 13 amino acids. Trimming pared 5 bases from V and 2 bases from J, leaving 10 bases between. Germline V CDR1 and CDR2: WNHNN, SYGVQD (reference sequence).

This chain's CDR3 is CASSSRPDTQYF. DNA for the CDR3: TGTGCCAGCAGCTCTAGGCCAGATACGCAGTATTTT. V usage is TRBV13 and J usage is TRBJ2-3; no reliable D call. V lost 4 bases to trimming and J lost 4 bases, with 6 bases between them. CDR1 is PRHDT and CDR2 is FYEKMQ in the germline V gene (reference sequence). This CDR3 is built from 12 residues.

The chain is built from TRBV2 and TRBJ1-1; D perhaps matches TRBD1 (6 bases). CDR3 length: 11 amino acids. Germline CDR1 and CDR2: SNHLY and FYNNEI. Trimming removed 5 bases from V and 7 bases from J, with 8 bases in between. The CDR3: CASSTGNEAFF. As DNA, the CDR3 is TGTGCCAGCAGTACAGGGAATGAAGCTTTCTTT.

The chain uses TRBV9 and TRBJ2-2; 9 bases map to TRBD2. Germline V gene sequence: CDR1 SGDLS, CDR2 YYNGEE. V lost 1 base, J lost 3 bases, and 4 bases stayed unmatched. The CDR3 is 16 amino acids. CDR3 in amino acids: CASSVTSGSYTGELFF. CDR3 DNA: TGTGCCAGCAGCGTAACTAGCGGGTCTTACACCGGGGAGCTGTTTTTT. The whole variable domain, remainder taken from reference TRBV9 and TRBJ2-2, is DSGVTQTPKHLITATGQRVTLRCSPRSGDLSVYWYQQSLDQGLQFLIQYYNGEERAKGNILERFSAQQFPDLHSELNLSSLELGDSALYFCASSVTSGSYTGELFFGEGSRLTVL.

The CDR3 here is CASSQGRDSYEQYF. The CDR3 DNA is TGTGCCAGCAGTCAGGGTAGAGATTCCTACGAGCAGTACTTC. This chain connects TRBV2 to TRBJ2-7, with D possibly being TRBD1 (5 bases). V was cut by 5 bases and J by 1 base, with 12 bases left in between. Germline CDR1 SNHLY, CDR2 FYNNEI. The CDR3 covers 14 residues. The variable domain in full, completed from reference TRBV2 and TRBJ2-7, reads EPEVTQTPSHQVTQMGQEVILRCVPISNHLYFYWYRQILGQKVEFLVSFYNNEISEKSEIFDDQFSVERPDGSNFTLKIRSTKLEDSAMYFCASSQGRDSYEQYFGPGTRLTVT.

This chain uses TRBV7-8 with TRBJ2-7, with D possibly being TRBD2 (6 bases). Germline V gene lookup returns CDR1 SGHVS and CDR2 FQNEAQ. The CDR3 is 16 amino acids. Between the trimmed V and J ends, which lost 5 bases and 10 bases, there was a span of 27 bases. CDR3 DNA sequence: TGTGCCAGCAGCCCGCAGGGTGTAGGGGAGGTTTTGAAACAGTACTTC. It encodes CASSPQGVGEVLKQYF.

This chain uses TRBV7-9 with TRBJ2-7; 8 nucleotides match TRBD1. Germline V CDR1 and CDR2: SEHNR, FQNEAQ (reference sequence). The CDR3 consists of 15 residues. The V gene end was trimmed by 4 bases and the J gene end by 2 bases; junction bases not matched to a gene: 7. The CDR3 DNA sequence: TGTGCCAGCAGCTCATCAGGGACAGGAACCTACGAGCAGTACTTC. Protein: CASSSSGTGTYEQYF.

V usage is TRBV19 and J usage is TRBJ1-1; 7 positions match TRBD1. The CDR3 contains 17 residues. V was clipped by 6 bases and J by 1 base; unmatched bases: 14. Germline values: CDR1 LNHDA, CDR2 SQIVND (reference sequence). CDR3 loop: CASRRLDRWDSNTEAFF. CDR3 DNA sequence: TGTGCCAGTAGACGTTTGGACAGGTGGGACTCGAACACTGAAGCTTTCTTT.

The rearrangement uses TRBV28 and TRBJ2-5; tentative D call: TRBD1 (6 bases). The ends were cut back, 6 bases at V and 2 bases at J, with 13 bases in the middle. Germline V CDR1 and CDR2: MDHEN, SYDVKM. This CDR3 has 14 residues. CDR3 in DNA: TGTGCCAGCAGCCAGGACAGCGGACAAGAGACCCAGTACTTC. Protein sequence: CASSQDSGQETQYF.

V gene TRBV19 combines with J gene TRBJ2-3, with 8 bases matching TRBD1. The CDR3 consists of 17 residues. Germline V gene data show CDR1 as LNHDA and CDR2 as SQIVND (reference sequence). J lost 2 bases, V lost 2 bases, and 9 bases had no gene match. The CDR3 is CASSITVDRAFTDTQYF. The CDR3 region has the DNA TGTGCCAGTAGTATAACCGTGGACAGGGCCTTCACAGATACGCAGTATTTT.

The rearrangement links TRBV18 to TRBJ1-5, with 7 nucleotides matching TRBD1. V trimming: 3 bases; J trimming: 4 bases; junction bases outside the gene matches: 9. The germline CDR1 and CDR2 sequences are KGHSH and LQKENI. The CDR3 contains 16 residues. The CDR3 protein is CASSPGTQGVNQPQHF. DNA for the CDR3: TGTGCCAGCTCACCCGGAACGCAGGGGGTTAATCAGCCCCAGCATTTT.

Only one count was recorded for this clone. The chain is built from TRBV29-1 and TRBJ1-5, with D perhaps matching TRBD1 (6 bases). Germline V gives CDR1 SQVTM, CDR2 ANQGSEA. The CDR3 loop spans 13 amino acids. V lost 5 bases to trimming and J lost 3 bases, with 11 bases between them. The DNA of the CDR3 is TGCAGCGTTCGGGACAACTACAATCAGCCCCAGCATTTT. Protein sequence: CSVRDNYNQPQHF.

The chain carries TRBV4-1 and TRBJ1-2; weak D call: TRBD1 (5 bases). The CDR3 consists of 15 residues. CDR1 is MGHRA and CDR2 is YSYEKL in the germline V gene. V dropped 4 bases and J dropped 2 bases, with 14 bases sitting between them. The CDR3 DNA sequence: TGCGCCAGCAGCCCCCGCTCAGGGCTCAACTATGGCTACACCTTC. Translation gives CASSPRSGLNYGYTF.